This T cell receptor (beta chain) was recorded in a study of T-cell reconstitution after alpha-beta-depleted transplantation in children. Study observations and caveats: At around two months after transplant, the alpha-beta T cells were reportedly derived from several hundred expanded clones that came from non-depleted graft cells. Diversity and T-cell counts at one year after transplant derived mostly from new T cells.

Deletions cut 3 bases from V and 2 bases from J, with 14 bases between. The CDR3 covers 15 residues. CDR1 is SGHKS and CDR2 is YYEKEE in the germline V gene (reference sequence). This clonotype was picked up many times. The target antigen is unknown. The TCRbeta library was prepared with unique molecular identifiers. One entry per CDR3 protein results from TCRdb running MiXCR on the PCR reads. Among hundreds of thousands of distinct CDR3 sequences listed, roughly 10% were seen once. Sequenced here: peripheral blood, sampled 180 days after TCRalphabeta/CD19-depleted stem cell transplant. The chain has TRBV5-5 and TRBJ2-5, with no clear D. The receptor was derived from a male patient aged 2-15 years who had a stem cell transplant for chronic granulomatous disease, so the T cells may come from the graft donor. This CDR3 reads CASSWRVGWQETQYF. The CDR3 DNA is TGTGCCAGCAGCTGGAGAGTAGGGTGGCAAGAGACCCAGTACTTC.